The present TCR beta chain was sequenced within a study of spatial heterogeneity in lung cancer. This clonotype has ten or more counts. What it binds is unknown. TCRdb analysed the 5' RACE reads with MiXCR anew, one entry per CDR3 protein. The sample consists of 20,000 to 30,000 distinct CDR3 sequences, under 9.5% of them appearing once. Study-level points and caveats: Within tumors, counts of expanded alpha and beta TCRs tracked tumor mutation counts.

Germline CDR1 and CDR2: LNHNV and YYDKDF (reference sequence). The CDR3 is 15 amino acids. V lost 0 bases and J 8 bases, leaving 14 bases between the germline ends. The time point was: sample taken at primary tumor resection. The sequencing used lung tumor tissue, collected at surgery. This receptor was taken from a male donor with early-stage non-small cell lung cancer. The chain couples TRBV15 to TRBJ2-4, with a possible D match to TRBD1 (7 bases). The CDR3 DNA reads TGTGCCACCAGCAGAGATGGGGGGACAGAGGACATTCAGTACTTC. The encoded protein is CATSRDGGTEDIQYF.